This T cell receptor beta chain was sequenced during a study of technical replicates of blood from a few donors. CDR1 and CDR2 (germline): LNHDA, SQIVND (reference sequence). There are 12 residues in the CDR3. The V gene end was trimmed by 10 bases and the J gene end by 4 bases; junction bases not matched to a gene: 5. Measured with immunoSEQ multiplex PCR; TCRdb has only the in-frame clones, and not every one. The table has around 80,000 clones, under 99% seen once. The gene calls are TRBV19 and TRBJ1-1; TRBD1 matches at 8 bases. This sequence originates from a human donor in good health. The specimen was T cells isolated from PBMCs. CDR3 in DNA: TGTGCCACCGAACAGGGGGTCACTGAAGCTTTCTTT. This translates into CATEQGVTEAFF.